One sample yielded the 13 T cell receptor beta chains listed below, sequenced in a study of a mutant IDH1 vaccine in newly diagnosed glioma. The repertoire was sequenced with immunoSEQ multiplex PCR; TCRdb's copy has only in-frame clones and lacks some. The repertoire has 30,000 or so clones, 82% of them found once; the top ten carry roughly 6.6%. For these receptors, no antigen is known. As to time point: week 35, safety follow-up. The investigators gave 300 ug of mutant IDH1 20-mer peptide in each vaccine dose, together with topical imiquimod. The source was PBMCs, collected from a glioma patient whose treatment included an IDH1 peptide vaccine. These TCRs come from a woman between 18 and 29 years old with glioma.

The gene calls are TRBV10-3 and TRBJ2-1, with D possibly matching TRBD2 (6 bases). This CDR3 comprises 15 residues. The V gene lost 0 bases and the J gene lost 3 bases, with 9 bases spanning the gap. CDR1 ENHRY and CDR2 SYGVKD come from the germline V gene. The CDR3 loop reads CAISESGGDYNEQFF. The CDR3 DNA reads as TGTGCCATCAGTGAGTCGGGGGGAGACTACAATGAGCAGTTCTTC.

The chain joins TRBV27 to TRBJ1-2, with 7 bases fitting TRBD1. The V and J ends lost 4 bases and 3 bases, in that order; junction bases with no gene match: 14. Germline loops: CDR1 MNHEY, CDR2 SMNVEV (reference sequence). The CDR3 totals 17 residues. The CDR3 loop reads CASSSWGLTGAHYGYTF. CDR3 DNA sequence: TGTGCCAGCAGTTCCTGGGGCCTTACAGGGGCGCACTATGGCTACACCTTC.

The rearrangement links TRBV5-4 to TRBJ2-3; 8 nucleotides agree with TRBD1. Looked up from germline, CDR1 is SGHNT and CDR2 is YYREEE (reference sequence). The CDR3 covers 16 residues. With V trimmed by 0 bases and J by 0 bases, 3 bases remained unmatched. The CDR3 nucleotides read TGTGCCAGCAGCTTGGCAGGGGGCTGGAGCACAGATACGCAGTATTTT. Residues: CASSLAGGWSTDTQYF.

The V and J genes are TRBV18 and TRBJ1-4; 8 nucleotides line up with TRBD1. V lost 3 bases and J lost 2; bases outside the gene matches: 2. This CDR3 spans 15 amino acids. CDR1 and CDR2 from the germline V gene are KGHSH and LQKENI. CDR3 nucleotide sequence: TGTGCCAGCTCACCCAGGGACAGGACTAATGAAAAACTGTTTTTT. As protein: CASSPRDRTNEKLFF.

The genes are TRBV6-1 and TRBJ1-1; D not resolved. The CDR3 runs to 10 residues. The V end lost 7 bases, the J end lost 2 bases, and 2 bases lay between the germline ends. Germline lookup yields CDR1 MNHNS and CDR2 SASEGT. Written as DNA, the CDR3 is TGTGCCAGCAAAAACACTGAAGCTTTCTTT. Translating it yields CASKNTEAFF.

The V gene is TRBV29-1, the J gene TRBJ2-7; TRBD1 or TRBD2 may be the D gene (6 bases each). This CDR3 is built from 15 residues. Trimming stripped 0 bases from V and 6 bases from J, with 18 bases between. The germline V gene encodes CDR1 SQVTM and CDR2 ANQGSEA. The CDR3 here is CSVEDWGAQRGEQYF. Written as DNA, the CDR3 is TGCAGCGTTGAAGATTGGGGGGCCCAACGGGGCGAGCAGTACTTC.

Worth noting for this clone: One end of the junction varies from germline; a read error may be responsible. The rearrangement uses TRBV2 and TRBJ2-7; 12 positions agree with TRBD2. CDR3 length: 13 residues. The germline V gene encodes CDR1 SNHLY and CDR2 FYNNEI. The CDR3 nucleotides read TGTGCCAGCAGTGAAGTCCGACTAGCGGGAGAAAACTTC. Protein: CASSEVRLAGENF.

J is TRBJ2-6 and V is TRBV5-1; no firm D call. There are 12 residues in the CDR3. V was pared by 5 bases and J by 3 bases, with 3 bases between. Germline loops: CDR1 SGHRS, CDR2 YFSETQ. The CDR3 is CASSGGANVLTF. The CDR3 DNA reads TGCGCCAGCAGTGGTGGGGCCAACGTCCTGACTTTC.

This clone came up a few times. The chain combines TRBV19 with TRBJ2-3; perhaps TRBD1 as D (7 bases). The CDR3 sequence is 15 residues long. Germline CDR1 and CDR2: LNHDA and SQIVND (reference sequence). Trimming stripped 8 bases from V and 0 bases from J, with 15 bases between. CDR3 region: CASGGTATSTDTQYF. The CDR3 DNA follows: TGTGCCAGTGGGGGGACAGCCACTAGCACAGATACGCAGTATTTT.

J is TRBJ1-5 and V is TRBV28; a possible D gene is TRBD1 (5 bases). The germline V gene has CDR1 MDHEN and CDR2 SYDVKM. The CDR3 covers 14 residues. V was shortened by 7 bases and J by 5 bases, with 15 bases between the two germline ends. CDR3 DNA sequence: TGTGCCAGCACCCCCGGCGCGGGGCATCAGCCCCAGCATTTT. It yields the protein CASTPGAGHQPQHF.

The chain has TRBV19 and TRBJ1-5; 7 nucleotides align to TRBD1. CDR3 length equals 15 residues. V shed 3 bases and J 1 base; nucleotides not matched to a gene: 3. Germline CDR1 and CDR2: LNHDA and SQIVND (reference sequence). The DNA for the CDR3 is TGTGCCAGTAGTATTGGGGGACAGAGCAATCAGCCCCAGCATTTT. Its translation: CASSIGGQSNQPQHF.

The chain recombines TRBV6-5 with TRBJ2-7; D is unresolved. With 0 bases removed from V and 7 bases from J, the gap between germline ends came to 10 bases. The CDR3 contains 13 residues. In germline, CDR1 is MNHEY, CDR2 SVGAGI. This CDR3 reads CASSYSWVKEQYF. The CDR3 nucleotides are TGTGCCAGCAGTTACTCGTGGGTGAAAGAGCAGTACTTC.

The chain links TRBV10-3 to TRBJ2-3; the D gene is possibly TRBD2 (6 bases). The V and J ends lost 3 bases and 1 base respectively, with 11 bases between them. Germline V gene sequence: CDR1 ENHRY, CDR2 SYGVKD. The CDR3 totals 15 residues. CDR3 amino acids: CAISDGGTGTDTQYF. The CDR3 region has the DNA TGTGCCATCAGTGATGGGGGGACGGGCACAGATACGCAGTATTTT.